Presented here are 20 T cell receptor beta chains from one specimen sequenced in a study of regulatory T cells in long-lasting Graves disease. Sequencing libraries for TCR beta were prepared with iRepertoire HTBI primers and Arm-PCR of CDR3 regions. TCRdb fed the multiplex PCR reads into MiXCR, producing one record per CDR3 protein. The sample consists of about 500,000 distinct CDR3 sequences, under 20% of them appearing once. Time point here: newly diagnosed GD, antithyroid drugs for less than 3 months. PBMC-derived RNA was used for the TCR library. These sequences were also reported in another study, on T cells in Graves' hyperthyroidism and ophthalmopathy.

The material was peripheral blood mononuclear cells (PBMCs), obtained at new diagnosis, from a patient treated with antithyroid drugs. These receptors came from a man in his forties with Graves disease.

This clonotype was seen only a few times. The CDR3 is CASSYYRAGDTGELFF. DNA of the CDR3: TGTGCCAGCAGTTACTACCGGGCAGGGGACACCGGGGAGCTGTTTTTT. The chain recombines TRBV6-9 with TRBJ2-2; possible D gene TRBD1, 6 bases. V lost 3 bases and J 3 bases, leaving 14 bases between the germline ends. From germline, CDR1 is MNHGY and CDR2 SVAAGI. CDR3 length equals 16 residues.

The CDR3 protein is CASWDRRYGYTF. The CDR3 DNA reads as TGTGCCAGTTGGGACAGGCGCTATGGCTACACCTTC. J is TRBJ1-2 and V is TRBV19; 8 nucleotides agree with TRBD1. This CDR3 contains 12 residues. Germline CDR1 reads LNHDA; CDR2 reads SQIVND (reference sequence). The junction had 3 bases not matched to a gene; V was cut back by 8 bases and J by 4 bases.

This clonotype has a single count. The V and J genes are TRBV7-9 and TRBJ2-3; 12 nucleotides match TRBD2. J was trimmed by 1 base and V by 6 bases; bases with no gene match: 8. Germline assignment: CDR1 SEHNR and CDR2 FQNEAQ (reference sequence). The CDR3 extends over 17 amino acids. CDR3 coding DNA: TGTGCCAGCAGGAAATGGCTAGCGGGAGGGCGCACAGATACGCAGTATTTT. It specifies CASRKWLAGGRTDTQYF.

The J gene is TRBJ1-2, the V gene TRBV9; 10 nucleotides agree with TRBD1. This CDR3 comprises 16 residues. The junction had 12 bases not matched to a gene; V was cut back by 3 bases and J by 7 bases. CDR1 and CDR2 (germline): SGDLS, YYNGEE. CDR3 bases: TGTGCCAGCAGCGGGGGTTCCGGGACAGGGGAAGGTGGCTACACCTTC. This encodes CASSGGSGTGEGGYTF. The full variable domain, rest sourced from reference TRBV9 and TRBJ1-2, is DSGVTQTPKHLITATGQRVTLRCSPRSGDLSVYWYQQSLDQGLQFLIQYYNGEERAKGNILERFSAQQFPDLHSELNLSSLELGDSALYFCASSGGSGTGEGGYTFGSGTRLTVV.

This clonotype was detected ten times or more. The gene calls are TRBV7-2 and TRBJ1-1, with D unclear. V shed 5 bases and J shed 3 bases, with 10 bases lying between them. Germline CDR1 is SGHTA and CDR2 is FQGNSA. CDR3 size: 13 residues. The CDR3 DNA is TGTGCCAGCAGCCAAGGACGGTACACTGAAGCTTTCTTT. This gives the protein CASSQGRYTEAFF.

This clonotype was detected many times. This chain's CDR3 is CASSLSPYNEQFF. Here the CDR3 DNA reads TGTGCCAGCAGTTTATCCCCTTACAATGAGCAGTTCTTC. The chain combines TRBV28 with TRBJ2-1; D not resolved. CDR1 and CDR2 (germline): MDHEN, SYDVKM. The V end lost 1 base, the J end lost 4 bases, and 5 bases lay between the germline ends. The CDR3 is 13 residues long.

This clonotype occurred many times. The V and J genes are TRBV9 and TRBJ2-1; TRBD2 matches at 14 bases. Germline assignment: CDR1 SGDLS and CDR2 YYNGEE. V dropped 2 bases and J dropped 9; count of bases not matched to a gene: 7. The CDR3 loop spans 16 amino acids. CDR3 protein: CASSVLGTSGSTEQFF. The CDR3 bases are TGTGCCAGCAGCGTTCTCGGGACTAGCGGGAGTACTGAGCAGTTCTTC.

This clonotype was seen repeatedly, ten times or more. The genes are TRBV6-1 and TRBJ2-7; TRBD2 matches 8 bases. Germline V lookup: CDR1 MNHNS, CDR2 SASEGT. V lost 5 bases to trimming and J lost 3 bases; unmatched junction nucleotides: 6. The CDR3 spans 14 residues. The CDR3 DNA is TGTGCCAGCAGTCGGCCCGGGACTAGCTACGAGCAGTACTTC. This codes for CASSRPGTSYEQYF.

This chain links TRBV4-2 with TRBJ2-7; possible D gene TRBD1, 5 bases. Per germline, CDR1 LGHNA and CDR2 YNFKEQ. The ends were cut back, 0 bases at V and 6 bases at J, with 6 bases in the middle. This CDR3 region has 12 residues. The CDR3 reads CASSQERGEQYF. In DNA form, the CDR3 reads TGTGCCAGCAGCCAAGAAAGGGGCGAGCAGTACTTC.

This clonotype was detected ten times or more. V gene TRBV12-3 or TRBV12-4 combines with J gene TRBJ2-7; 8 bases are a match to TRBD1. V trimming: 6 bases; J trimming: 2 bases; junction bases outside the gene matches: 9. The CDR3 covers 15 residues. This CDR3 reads CASSPGTGEPYEQYF. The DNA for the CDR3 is TGTGCCAGCAGCCCGGGGACAGGTGAACCCTACGAGCAGTACTTC.

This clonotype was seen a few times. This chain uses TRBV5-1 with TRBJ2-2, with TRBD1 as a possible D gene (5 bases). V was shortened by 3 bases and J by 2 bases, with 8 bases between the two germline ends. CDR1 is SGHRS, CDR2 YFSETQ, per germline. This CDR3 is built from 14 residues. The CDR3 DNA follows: TGCGCCAGCAGCTCGACAGTTAACACCGGGGAGCTGTTTTTT. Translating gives CASSSTVNTGELFF.

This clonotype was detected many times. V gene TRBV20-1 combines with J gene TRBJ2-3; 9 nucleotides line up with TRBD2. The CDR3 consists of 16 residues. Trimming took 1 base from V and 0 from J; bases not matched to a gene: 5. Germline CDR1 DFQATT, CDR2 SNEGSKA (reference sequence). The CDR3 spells CSARVAAGGSTDTQYF. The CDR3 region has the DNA TGCAGTGCTAGAGTTGCGGCGGGAGGGAGCACAGATACGCAGTATTTT.

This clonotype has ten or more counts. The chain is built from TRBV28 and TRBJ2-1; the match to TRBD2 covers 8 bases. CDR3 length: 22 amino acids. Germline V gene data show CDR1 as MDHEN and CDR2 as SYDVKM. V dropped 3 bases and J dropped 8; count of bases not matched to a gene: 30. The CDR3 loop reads CASSFKSWRRRNHSGNVDEQFF. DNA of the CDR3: TGTGCCAGCAGTTTTAAGAGTTGGAGACGGCGTAACCATAGCGGGAATGTTGATGAGCAGTTCTTC.

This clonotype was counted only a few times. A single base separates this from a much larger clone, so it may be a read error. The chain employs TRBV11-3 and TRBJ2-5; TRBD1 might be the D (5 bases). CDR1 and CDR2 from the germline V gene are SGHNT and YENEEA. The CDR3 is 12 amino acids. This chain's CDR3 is CVSSLRGVFEFF. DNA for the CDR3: TGTGTCAGCAGCTTAAGGGGCGTCTTTGAGTTCTTC.

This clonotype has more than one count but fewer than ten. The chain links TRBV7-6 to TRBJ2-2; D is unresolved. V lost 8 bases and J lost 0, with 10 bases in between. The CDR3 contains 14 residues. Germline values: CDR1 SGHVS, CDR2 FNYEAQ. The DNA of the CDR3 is TGTGCCAGCGGGAAAAGGGCGAACACCGGGGAGCTGTTTTTT. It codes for CASGKRANTGELFF. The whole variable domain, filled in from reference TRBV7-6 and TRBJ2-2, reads GAGVSQSPRYKVTKRGQDVALRCDPISGHVSLYWYRQALGQGPEFLTYFNYEAQQDKSGLPNDRFSAERPEGSISTLTIQRTEQRDSAMYRCASGKRANTGELFFGEGSRLTVL.

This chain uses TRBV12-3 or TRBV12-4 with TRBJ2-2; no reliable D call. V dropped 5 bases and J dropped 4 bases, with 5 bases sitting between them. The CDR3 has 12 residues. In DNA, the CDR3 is TGTGCCAGCAGTGGGGTCACCGGGGAGCTGTTTTTT. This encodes CASSGVTGELFF.

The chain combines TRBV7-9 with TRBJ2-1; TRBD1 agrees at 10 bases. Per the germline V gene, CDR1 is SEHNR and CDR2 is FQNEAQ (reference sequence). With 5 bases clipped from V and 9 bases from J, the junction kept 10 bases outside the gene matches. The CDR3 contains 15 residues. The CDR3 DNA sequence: TGTGCCAGCAGCCTCCGGGACAGGGGTGTGAGTGAGCAGTTCTTC. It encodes CASSLRDRGVSEQFF. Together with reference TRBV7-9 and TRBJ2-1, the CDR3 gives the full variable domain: DTGVSQNPRHKITKRGQNVTFRCDPISEHNRLYWYRQTLGQGPEFLTYFQNEAQLEKSRLLSDRFSAERPKGSFSTLEIQRTEQGDSAMYLCASSLRDRGVSEQFFGPGTRLTVL.

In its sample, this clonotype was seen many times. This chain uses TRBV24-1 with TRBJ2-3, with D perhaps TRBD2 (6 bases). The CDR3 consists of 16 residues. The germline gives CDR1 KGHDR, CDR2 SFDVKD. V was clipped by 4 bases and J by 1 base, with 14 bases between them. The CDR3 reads CATSDPWGDRTDTQYF. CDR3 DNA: TGTGCCACCAGTGACCCTTGGGGGGACCGCACAGATACGCAGTATTTT.

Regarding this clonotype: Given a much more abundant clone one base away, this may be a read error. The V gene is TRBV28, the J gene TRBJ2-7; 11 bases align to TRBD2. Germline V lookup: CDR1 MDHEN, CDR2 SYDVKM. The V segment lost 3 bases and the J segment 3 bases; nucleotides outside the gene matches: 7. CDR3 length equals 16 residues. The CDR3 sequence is CASSFLGTSGFYEQYF. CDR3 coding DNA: TGTGCCAGCAGTTTTCTTGGGACTAGCGGTTTCTACGAGCAGTACTTC.

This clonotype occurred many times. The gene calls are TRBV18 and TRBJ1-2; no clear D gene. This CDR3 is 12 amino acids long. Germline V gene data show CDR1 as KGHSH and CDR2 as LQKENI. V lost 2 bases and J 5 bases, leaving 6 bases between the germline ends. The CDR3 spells CASSPTEYGYTF. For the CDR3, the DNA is TGTGCCAGCTCACCAACCGAATATGGCTACACCTTC.